Sequencing of this TCR beta chain was carried out in a study of CD8+ T cells in alopecia areata. RNA was isolated and reverse transcribed to cDNA, the sequencing template. Profiling relied on immunoSEQ multiplex PCR, and the TCRdb table lists in-frame clones only, not all of them. The data hold about 110,000 clones, with around 55% observed a single time. V was cut by 0 bases and J by 0 bases, with 12 bases left in between. The CDR3 has 18 residues. In germline, CDR1 is MGHRA, CDR2 YSYEKL. The sample was CD8+ T cells sorted from blood. The V and J genes are TRBV4-1 and TRBJ2-6; the D gene is possibly TRBD2 (5 bases). This TCR was recovered from a human donor in good health. DNA for the CDR3: TGCGCCAGCAGCCAAGACCCCCCGGGGAGCTCTGGGGCCAACGTCCTGACTTTC. It encodes CASSQDPPGSSGANVLTF.